The sequence of this T cell receptor beta chain was determined in a study of spatial heterogeneity in lung cancer. Turning to the study itself: Sequence detection consistently recorded a greater number of beta-chain than alpha-chain sequences. Notes on the study in general: Circulating ubiquitous expanded tumor TCRs were observed more frequently at resection than at follow-up.

Time point reported: sample taken at primary tumor resection. The study sequenced unsorted whole RNA from tumor, nontumor lung or frozen PBMC. Samples came from about 72 TRACERx patients with untreated early-stage lung cancer. This clonotype was recorded many times. Its specificity is unknown. Deletions cut 4 bases from V and 11 bases from J, with 11 bases between. CDR1 is MGHDK, CDR2 SYGVNS, per germline. This CDR3 spans 11 amino acids. TCR cDNA molecules each carried a unique molecular identifier. TCRdb recomputed calls from the 5' RACE reads with MiXCR, one row per CDR3 protein. The sample holds about 38,000 distinct CDR3 sequences; roughly 5.2% are singletons and the top ten take around a tenth.

This chain joins TRBV25-1 and TRBJ1-1, with D perhaps matching TRBD1 (6 bases). The material was PBMCs, obtained at surgery. The TCR was taken from a male donor with early-stage non-small cell lung cancer. The CDR3: CASSGTGSAFF. The DNA of the CDR3 is TGTGCCAGCAGTGGAACAGGGTCGGCTTTCTTT. The variable domain in full, with the rest retrieved from reference TRBV25-1 and TRBJ1-1, is EADIYQTPRYLVIGTGKKITLECSQTMGHDKMYWYQQDPGMELHLIHYSYGVNSTEKGDLSSESTVSRIRTEHFPLTLESARPSHTSQYLCASSGTGSAFFGQGTRLTVV.